Described below is a single T cell receptor (beta chain) sequence and its context. Its antigen is currently unknown. These data are taken from a study of cytomegalovirus exposure and HLA in healthy donors. General study results and limits: A later analysis found common viral pathogens apparently linked to several of the most significant clusters. In a later analysis, at a false discovery rate of 0.05, roughly 16,000 TCR beta sequences matched HLA alleles.

Looked up from germline, CDR1 is SGHVS and CDR2 is FQNEAQ. The CDR3 length is 14 residues. V lost 4 bases, J lost 5 bases, and 7 bases stayed unmatched. The study ran its PCR with 60 Vbeta and 13 Jbeta primers. Sequencing used immunoSEQ multiplex PCR; TCRdb keeps in-frame clones, though not all of them. This sample contains some 120,000 clones. The material sequenced was PBMCs. The rearrangement joins TRBV7-8 to TRBJ1-1, with 7 bases lining up with TRBD1. This receptor was identified in a woman in her fifties or sixties in good health and CMV-seronegative. Here the CDR3 DNA reads TGTGCCAGCAGCTCCTCACAGGGGAATACTGAAGCTTTCTTT. Its translation: CASSSSQGNTEAFF.